This T cell receptor (beta chain) was sequenced during a study of blood T cell repertoires in COVID-19. For the study at large: The cDNA or gDNA used as material had been derived from T cells, B-cell-depleted T cells, or PBMCs.

The ends were cut back, 0 bases at V and 4 bases at J, with 12 bases in the middle. Per the germline V gene, CDR1 is MGHRA and CDR2 is YSYEKL. This CDR3 contains 15 residues. Original handling: Reference gene primer amplification gave estimated nucleated cell counts. The assay was immunoSEQ multiplex PCR, and TCRdb's table has in-frame clones only and misses some. V, J and clone size are those of that table, while D and trimming were read from the DNA. The sample contains about 220,000 clones, around 83% of which appear only once. This chain connects TRBV4-1 to TRBJ1-2, with a weak D call TRBD1 (5 bases). The source material was peripheral blood. The TCR originated in a man aged 35 to 55 who had recovered from COVID-19. The CDR3 is CASSQEAQGIYGYTF. CDR3 in DNA: TGCGCCAGCAGCCAAGAAGCCCAGGGAATCTATGGCTACACCTTC.